A selection of T cell receptor beta chains follows, all from one sample in a study of cytomegalovirus exposure and HLA in healthy donors. The protocol was immunoSEQ multiplex PCR, while the TCRdb copy is restricted to in-frame clones and leaves out a portion. The sample consists of roughly 89,000 clones, around 81% of them appearing once. The sample taken for sequencing was PBMCs. These receptors were taken from a man aged 18 to 29 in good health and CMV-seronegative. Each CDR3 is given with its conserved first and last residue. Each record gives: J gene, D gene, V gene, clone size, CDR3 length, CDR3 DNA, CDR3 protein. D genes are given only for firm matches. Part of the rows lack a size; the others show once, few, many or a class for expanded clones.

>TRBJ1-2|TRBD1|TRBV6-1|.|13
TGTGCCAGCAGTATACAGGGGGTTCGGGGCTACACCTTC
CASSIQGVRGYTF
>TRBJ1-4|TRBD1|TRBV6-5|.|14
TGTGCCACAAGGAGGACAGGGGGAGGGGAAAAACTGTTTTTT
CATRRTGGGEKLFF
>TRBJ1-3|.|TRBV7-2|.|16
TGTGCCAGCAGCTTAGCTCACAGGGTGACTGGAAACACCATATATTTT
CASSLAHRVTGNTIYF
>TRBJ2-7|TRBD1|TRBV30|.|12
TGTGCCTGGCTACAGGGGCCCTACGAGCAGTACTTC
CAWLQGPYEQYF
>TRBJ2-1|.|TRBV10-2|.|13
TGCGCCATAGCGGACCCCTCCTACAATGAGCAGTTCTTC
CAIADPSYNEQFF
>TRBJ1-2|.|TRBV11-2|.|13
TGTGCCAGCAGCAGACGGGGAACCTATGGCTACACCTTC
CASSRRGTYGYTF
>TRBJ1-1|TRBD1|TRBV19|.|16
TGTGCCAGTAGTACGGACAGGGGGAACATGAACACTGAAGCTTTCTTT
CASSTDRGNMNTEAFF
>TRBJ2-2|TRBD2|TRBV10-3|.|16
TGTGCCATCAGGGATAGCGGGGGGAGCAACACCGGGGAGCTGTTTTTT
CAIRDSGGSNTGELFF
>TRBJ2-7|.|TRBV5-4|.|12
TGTGCCAGCAGCTTGGGACTTTACGAGCAGTACTTC
CASSLGLYEQYF
>TRBJ2-7|TRBD2|TRBV19|.|14
TGTGCCAGTAGTAACCGGGGGGGGACCTACGAGCAGTACTTC
CASSNRGGTYEQYF
>TRBJ2-1|TRBD1|TRBV5-1|.|16
TGCGCCAGCAGCGGAAGGACAGGGGGAATCCTCAATGAGCAGTTCTTC
CASSGRTGGILNEQFF
>TRBJ1-1|.|TRBV12-1|few|15
TGTGCCAGCAGCCCACAGGGTGTGAGTGATCCTGAAGCTTTCTTT
CASSPQGVSDPEAFF
>TRBJ1-4|.|TRBV21-1|.|15
TGTGCCAGCAGCAAAGTAGAAGGGGTGAAAGAAAAACTGTTTTTT
CASSKVEGVKEKLFF